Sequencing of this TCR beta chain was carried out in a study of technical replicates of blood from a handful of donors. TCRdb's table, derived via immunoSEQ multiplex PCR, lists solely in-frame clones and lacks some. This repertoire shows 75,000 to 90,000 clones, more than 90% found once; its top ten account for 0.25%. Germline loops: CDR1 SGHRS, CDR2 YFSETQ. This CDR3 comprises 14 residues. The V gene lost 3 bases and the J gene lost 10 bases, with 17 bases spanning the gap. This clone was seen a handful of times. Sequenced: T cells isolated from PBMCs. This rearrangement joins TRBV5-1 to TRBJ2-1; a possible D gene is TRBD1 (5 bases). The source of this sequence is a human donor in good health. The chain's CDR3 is CASSYRQRSGEQFF. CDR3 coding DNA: TGCGCCAGCAGCTATAGGCAGCGATCAGGGGAGCAGTTCTTC. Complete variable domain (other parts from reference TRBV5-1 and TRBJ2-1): KAGVTQTPRYLIKTRGQQVTLSCSPISGHRSVSWYQQTPGQGLQFLFEYFSETQRNKGNFPGRFSGRQFSNSRSEMNVSTLELGDSALYLCASSYRQRSGEQFFGPGTRLTVL.